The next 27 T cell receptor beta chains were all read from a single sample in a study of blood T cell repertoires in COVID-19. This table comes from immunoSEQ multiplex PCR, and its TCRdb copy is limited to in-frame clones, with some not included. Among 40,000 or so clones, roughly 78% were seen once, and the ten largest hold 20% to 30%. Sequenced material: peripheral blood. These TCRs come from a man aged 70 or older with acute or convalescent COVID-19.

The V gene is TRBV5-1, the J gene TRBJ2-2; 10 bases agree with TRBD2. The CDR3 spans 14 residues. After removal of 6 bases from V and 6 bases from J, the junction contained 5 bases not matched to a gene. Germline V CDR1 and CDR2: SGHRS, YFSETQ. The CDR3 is CASIPSGRPGELFF. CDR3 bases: TGCGCCAGCATCCCTAGCGGGAGACCCGGGGAGCTGTTTTTT.

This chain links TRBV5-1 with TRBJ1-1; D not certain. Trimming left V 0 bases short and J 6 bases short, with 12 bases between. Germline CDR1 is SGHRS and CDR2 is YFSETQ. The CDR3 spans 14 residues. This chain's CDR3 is CASSLVADMSEAFF. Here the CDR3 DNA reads TGCGCCAGCAGCTTGGTGGCCGACATGTCTGAAGCTTTCTTT.

The CDR3 DNA follows: TGTGCCAGCAGTTTATTGAACTGGAGTTCCGGGACTAGCAGAACCTACGAGCAGTACTTC. Encoded protein: CASSLLNWSSGTSRTYEQYF. The rearrangement links TRBV28 to TRBJ2-7; the match to TRBD2 covers 9 bases. Germline V lookup: CDR1 MDHEN, CDR2 SYDVKM. After removal of 1 base from V and 2 bases from J, the junction contained 18 bases not matched to a gene. CDR3 length equals 20 residues. Using reference TRBV28 and TRBJ2-7 for the parts outside the CDR3, the full variable domain is DVKVTQSSRYLVKRTGEKVFLECVQDMDHENMFWYRQDPGLGLRLIYFSYDVKMKEKGDIPEGYSVSREKKERFSLILESASTNQTSMYLCASSLLNWSSGTSRTYEQYFGPGTRLTVT.

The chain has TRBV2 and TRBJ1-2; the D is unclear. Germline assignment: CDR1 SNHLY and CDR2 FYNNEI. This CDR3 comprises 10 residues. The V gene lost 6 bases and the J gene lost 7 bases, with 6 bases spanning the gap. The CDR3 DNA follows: TGTGCCAGCAGGAGGGCTGGCTACACCTTC. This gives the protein CASRRAGYTF.

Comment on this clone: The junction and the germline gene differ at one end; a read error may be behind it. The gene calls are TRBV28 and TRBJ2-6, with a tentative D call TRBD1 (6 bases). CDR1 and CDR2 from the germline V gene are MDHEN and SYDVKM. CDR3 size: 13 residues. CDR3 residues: CAGGQSGANVLIF. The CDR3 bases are TGTGCCGGAGGACAGTCTGGGGCCAACGTCCTGATTTTC. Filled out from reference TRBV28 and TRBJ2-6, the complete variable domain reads DVKVTQSSRYLVKRTGEKVFLECVQDMDHENMFWYRQDPGLGLRLIYFSYDVKMKEKGDIPEGYSVSREKKERFSLILESASTNQTSMYLCAGGQSGANVLIFGAGSRLTVL.

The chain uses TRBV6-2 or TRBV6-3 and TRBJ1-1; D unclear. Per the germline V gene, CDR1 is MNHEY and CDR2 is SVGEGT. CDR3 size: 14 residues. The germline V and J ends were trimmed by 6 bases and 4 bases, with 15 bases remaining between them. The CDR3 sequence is CASSRELRITEAFF. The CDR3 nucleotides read TGTGCCAGCAGCCGGGAGCTGAGAATCACTGAAGCTTTCTTT.

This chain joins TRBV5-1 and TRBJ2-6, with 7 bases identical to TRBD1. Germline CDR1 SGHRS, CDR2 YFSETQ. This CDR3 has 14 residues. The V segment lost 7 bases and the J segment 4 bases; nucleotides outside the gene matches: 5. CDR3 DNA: TGCGCCAGCGGGACAGCCCCCGGGGCCAACGTCCTGACTTTC. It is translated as CASGTAPGANVLTF.

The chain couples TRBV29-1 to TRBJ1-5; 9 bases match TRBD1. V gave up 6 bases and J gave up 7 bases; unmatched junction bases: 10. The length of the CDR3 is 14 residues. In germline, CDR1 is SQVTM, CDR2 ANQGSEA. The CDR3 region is CSVKEGTGYQPQHF. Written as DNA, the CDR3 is TGCAGCGTGAAGGAAGGGACAGGGTACCAGCCCCAGCATTTT. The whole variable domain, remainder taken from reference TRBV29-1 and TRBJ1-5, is SAVISQKPSRDICQRGTSLTIQCQVDSQVTMMFWYRQQPGQSLTLIATANQGSEATYESGFVIDKFPISRPNLTFSTLTVSNMSPEDSSIYLCSVKEGTGYQPQHFGDGTRLSIL.

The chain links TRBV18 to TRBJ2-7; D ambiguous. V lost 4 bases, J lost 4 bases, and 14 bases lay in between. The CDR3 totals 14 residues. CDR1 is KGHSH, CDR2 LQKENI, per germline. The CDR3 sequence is CASSHGGSSYEQYF. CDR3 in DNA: TGTGCCAGCTCACATGGTGGTAGCTCTTACGAGCAGTACTTC.

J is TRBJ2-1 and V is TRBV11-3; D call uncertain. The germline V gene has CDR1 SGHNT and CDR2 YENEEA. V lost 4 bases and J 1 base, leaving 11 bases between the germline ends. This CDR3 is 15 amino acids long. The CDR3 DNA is TGTGCCAGCAGCTCCCAATCCACTTCCTACAATGAGCAGTTCTTC. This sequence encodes CASSSQSTSYNEQFF.

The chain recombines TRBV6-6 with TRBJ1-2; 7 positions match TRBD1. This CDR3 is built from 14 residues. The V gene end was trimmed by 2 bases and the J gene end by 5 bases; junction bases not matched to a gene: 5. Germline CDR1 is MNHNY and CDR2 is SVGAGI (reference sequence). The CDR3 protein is CASSYTGTAYGYTF. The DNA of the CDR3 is TGTGCCAGCAGTTACACCGGGACAGCATATGGCTACACCTTC.

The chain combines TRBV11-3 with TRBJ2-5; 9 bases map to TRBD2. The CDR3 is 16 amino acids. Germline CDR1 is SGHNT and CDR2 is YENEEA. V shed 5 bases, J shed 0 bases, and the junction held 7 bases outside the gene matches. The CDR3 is CASSLGAGGHQETQYF. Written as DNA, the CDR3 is TGTGCCAGCAGCCTGGGCGCGGGAGGGCACCAAGAGACCCAGTACTTC.

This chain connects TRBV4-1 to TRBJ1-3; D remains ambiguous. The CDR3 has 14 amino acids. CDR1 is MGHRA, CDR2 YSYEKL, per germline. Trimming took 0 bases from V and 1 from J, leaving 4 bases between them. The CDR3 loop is CASSQDLSGNTIYF. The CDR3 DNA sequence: TGCGCCAGCAGCCAAGATTTATCTGGAAACACCATATATTTT.

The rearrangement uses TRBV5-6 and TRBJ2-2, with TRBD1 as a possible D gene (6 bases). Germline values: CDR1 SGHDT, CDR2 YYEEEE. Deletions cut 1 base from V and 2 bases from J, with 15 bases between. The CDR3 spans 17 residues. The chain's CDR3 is CASSLSPGTPNTGELFF. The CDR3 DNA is TGTGCCAGCAGCTTGAGCCCCGGGACACCCAACACCGGGGAGCTGTTTTTT.

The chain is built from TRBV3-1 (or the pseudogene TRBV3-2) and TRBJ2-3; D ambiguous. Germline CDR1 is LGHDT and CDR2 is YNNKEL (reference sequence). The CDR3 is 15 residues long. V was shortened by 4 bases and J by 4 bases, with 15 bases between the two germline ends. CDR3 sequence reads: CASSRSYLRADTQYF. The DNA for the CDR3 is TGTGCCAGCAGCCGAAGCTACCTACGGGCAGATACGCAGTATTTT.

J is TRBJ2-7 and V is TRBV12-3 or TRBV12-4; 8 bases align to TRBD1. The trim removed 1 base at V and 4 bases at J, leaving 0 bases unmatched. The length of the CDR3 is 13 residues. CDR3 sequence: CASSLGQGYEQYF. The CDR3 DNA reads TGTGCCAGCAGTTTAGGACAGGGGTACGAGCAGTACTTC.

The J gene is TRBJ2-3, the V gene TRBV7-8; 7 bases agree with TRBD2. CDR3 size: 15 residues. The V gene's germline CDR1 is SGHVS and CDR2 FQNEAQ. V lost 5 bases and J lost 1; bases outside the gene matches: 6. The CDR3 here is CASSLWGGGTDTQYF. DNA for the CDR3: TGTGCCAGCAGCCTCTGGGGGGGAGGCACAGATACGCAGTATTTT. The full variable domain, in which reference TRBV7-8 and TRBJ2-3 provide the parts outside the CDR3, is GAGVSQSPRYKVAKRGQDVALRCDPISGHVSLFWYQQALGQGPEFLTYFQNEAQLDKSGLPSDRFFAERPEGSVSTLKIQRTQQEDSAVYLCASSLWGGGTDTQYFGPGTRLTVL.

This CDR3 reads CASSSLPGLAGMGEQYF. The DNA of the CDR3 is TGTGCCAGCAGCTCGTTACCGGGACTAGCGGGAATGGGCGAGCAGTACTTC. V gene TRBV7-9 combines with J gene TRBJ2-7; the match to TRBD2 covers 13 bases. After removal of 4 bases from V and 6 bases from J, the junction contained 12 bases not matched to a gene. The CDR3 is 17 amino acids. The germline CDR1 and CDR2 sequences are SEHNR and FQNEAQ (reference sequence).

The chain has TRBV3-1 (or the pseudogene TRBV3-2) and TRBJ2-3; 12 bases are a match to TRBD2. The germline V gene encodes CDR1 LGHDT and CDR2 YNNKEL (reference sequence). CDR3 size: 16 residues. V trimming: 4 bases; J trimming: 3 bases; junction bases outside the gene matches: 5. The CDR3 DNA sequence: TGTGCCAGCAGCCTCCGACTAGCGGGAGCGACAGATACGCAGTATTTT. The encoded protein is CASSLRLAGATDTQYF.

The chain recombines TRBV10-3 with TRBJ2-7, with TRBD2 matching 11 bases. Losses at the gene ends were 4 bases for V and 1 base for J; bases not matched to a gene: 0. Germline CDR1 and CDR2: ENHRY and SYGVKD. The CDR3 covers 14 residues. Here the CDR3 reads CAISGLAGSYEQYF. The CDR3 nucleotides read TGTGCCATCAGTGGACTAGCGGGGTCCTACGAGCAGTACTTC.

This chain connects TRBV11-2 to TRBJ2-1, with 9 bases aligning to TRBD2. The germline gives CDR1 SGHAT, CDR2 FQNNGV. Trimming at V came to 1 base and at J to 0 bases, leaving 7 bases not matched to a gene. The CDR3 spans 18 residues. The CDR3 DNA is TGTGCCAGCAGCTTAGGATATAGCGGGAGTTCCTCCTACAATGAGCAGTTCTTC. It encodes CASSLGYSGSSSYNEQFF.

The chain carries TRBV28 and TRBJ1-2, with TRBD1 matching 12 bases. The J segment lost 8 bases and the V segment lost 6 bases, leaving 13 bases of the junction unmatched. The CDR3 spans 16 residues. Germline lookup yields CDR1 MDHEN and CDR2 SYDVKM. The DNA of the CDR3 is TGTGCCAGCAGCGTCGTACCGGGACAGGGGGCGGGAGGCTACACCTTC. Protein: CASSVVPGQGAGGYTF.

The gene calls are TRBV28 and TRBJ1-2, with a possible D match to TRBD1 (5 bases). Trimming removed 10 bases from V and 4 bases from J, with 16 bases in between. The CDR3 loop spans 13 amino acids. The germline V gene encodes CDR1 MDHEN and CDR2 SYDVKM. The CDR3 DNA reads TGTGCCACCTTTCGGACATCCGGCTATGGCTACACCTTC. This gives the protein CATFRTSGYGYTF.

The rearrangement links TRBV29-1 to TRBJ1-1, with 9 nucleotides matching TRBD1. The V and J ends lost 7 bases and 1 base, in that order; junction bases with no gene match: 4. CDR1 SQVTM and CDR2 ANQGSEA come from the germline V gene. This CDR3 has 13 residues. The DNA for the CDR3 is TGCAGCGCCCGGGGACAGGGGAACACTGAAGCTTTCTTT. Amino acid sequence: CSARGQGNTEAFF.

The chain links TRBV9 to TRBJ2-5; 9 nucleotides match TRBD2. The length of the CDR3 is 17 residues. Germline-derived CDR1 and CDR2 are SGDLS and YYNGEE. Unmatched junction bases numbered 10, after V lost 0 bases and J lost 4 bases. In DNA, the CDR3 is TGTGCCAGCAGCGTAGGGGTTAGCGGGAGCGGGGGAGAGACCCAGTACTTC. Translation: CASSVGVSGSGGETQYF.

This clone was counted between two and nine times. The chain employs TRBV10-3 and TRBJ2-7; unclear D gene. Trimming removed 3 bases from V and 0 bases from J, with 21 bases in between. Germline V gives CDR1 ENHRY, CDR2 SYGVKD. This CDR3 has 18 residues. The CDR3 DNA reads TGTGCCATCAGTGAAAGCGCGGCCAGCAGCGTCCGCTCCTACGAGCAGTACTTC. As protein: CAISESAASSVRSYEQYF.

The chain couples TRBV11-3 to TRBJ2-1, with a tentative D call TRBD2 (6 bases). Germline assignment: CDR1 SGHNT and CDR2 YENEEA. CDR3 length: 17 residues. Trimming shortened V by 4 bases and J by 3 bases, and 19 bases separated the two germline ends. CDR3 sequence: CASSSTQVSGLYNEQFF. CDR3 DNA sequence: TGTGCCAGCAGCTCCACTCAGGTTTCGGGACTCTACAATGAGCAGTTCTTC.